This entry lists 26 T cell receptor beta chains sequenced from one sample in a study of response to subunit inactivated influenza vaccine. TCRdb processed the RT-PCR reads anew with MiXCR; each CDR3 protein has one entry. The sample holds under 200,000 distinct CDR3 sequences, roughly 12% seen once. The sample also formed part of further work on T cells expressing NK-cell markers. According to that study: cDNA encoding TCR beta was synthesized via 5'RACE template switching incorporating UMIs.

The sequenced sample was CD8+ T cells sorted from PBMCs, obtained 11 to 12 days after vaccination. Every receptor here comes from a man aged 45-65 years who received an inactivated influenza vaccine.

CDR3 in DNA: TGTGCCAGCAACCAACTCGGAGCGAACACTGAAGCTTTCTTT. Protein: CASNQLGANTEAFF. The chain links TRBV27 to TRBJ1-1, with D uncertain. Looked up from germline, CDR1 is MNHEY and CDR2 is SMNVEV (reference sequence). With 7 bases removed from V and 1 base from J, the gap between germline ends came to 13 bases. This CDR3 region has 14 residues.

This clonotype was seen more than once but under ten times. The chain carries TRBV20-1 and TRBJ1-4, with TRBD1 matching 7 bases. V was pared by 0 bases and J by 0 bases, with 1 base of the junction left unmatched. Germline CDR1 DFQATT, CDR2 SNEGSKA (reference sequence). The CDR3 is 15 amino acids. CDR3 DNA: TGCAGTGCTAGAGAGCAGGGGGCAACTAATGAAAAACTGTTTTTT. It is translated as CSAREQGATNEKLFF.

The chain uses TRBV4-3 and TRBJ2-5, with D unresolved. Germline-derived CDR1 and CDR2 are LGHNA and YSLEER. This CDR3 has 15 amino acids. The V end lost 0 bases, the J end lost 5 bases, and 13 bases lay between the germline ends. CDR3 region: CASSQDSQAFETQYF. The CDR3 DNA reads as TGCGCCAGCAGCCAAGACTCTCAGGCCTTTGAGACCCAGTACTTC.

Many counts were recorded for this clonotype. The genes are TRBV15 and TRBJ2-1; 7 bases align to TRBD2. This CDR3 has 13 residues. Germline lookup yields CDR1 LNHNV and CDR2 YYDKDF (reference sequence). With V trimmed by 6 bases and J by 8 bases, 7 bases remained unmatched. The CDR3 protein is CATSGGLMYEQFF. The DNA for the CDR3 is TGTGCCACCAGTGGGGGACTAATGTATGAGCAGTTCTTC.

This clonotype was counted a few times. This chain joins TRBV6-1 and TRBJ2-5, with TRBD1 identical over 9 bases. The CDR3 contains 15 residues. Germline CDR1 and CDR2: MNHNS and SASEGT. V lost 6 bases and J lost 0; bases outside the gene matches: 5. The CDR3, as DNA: TGTGCCAGCAGAAAGACAGGGGGGTACCAAGAGACCCAGTACTTC. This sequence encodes CASRKTGGYQETQYF.

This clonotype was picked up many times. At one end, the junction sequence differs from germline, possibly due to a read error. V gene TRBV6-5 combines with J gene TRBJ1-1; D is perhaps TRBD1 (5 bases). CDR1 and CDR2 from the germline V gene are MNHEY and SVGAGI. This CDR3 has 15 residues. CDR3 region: CASSYDPGVKTEAFF. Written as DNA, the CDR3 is TGTGCCAGCAGTTACGACCCGGGGGTGAAGACTGAAGCTTTCTTT.

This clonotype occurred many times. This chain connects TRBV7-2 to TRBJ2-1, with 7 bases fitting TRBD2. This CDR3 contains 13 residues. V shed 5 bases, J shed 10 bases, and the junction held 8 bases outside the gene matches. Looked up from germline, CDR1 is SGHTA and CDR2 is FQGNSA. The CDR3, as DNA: TGTGCCAGCAGCCCCTTCGCGGGAGCCGAGCAGTTCTTC. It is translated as CASSPFAGAEQFF. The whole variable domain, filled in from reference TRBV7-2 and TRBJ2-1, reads GAGVSQSPSNKVTEKGKDVELRCDPISGHTALYWYRQSLGQGLEFLIYFQGNSAPDKSGLPSDRFSAERTGGSVSTLTIQRTQQEDSAVYLCASSPFAGAEQFFGPGTRLTVL.

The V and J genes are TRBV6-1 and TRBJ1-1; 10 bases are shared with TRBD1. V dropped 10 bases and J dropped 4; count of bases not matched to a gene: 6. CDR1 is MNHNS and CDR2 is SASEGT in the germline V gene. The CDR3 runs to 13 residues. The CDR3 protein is CATLGQGGTEAFF. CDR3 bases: TGTGCCACCCTTGGACAGGGGGGCACTGAAGCTTTCTTT.

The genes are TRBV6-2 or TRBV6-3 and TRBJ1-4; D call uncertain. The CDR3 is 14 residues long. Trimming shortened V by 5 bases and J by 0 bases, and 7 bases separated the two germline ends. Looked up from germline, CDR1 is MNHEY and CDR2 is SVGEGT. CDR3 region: CASSGISTNEKLFF. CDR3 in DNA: TGTGCCAGCAGTGGAATCTCAACTAATGAAAAACTGTTTTTT.

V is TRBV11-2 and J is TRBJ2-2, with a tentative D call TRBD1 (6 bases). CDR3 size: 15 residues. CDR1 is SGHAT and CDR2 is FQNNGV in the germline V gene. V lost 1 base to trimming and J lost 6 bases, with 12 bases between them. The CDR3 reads CASSLGARGPGELFF. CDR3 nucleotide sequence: TGTGCCAGCAGCTTAGGAGCCAGGGGCCCCGGGGAGCTGTTTTTT.

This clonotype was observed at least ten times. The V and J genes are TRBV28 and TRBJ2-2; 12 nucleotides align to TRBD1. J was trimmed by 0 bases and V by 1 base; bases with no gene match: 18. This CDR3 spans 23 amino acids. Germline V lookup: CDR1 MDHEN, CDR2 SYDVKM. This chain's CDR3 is CASSLYGFPRDRGRDANTGELFF. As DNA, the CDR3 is TGTGCCAGCAGTTTATATGGTTTTCCCCGGGACAGGGGGCGCGACGCGAACACCGGGGAGCTGTTTTTT.

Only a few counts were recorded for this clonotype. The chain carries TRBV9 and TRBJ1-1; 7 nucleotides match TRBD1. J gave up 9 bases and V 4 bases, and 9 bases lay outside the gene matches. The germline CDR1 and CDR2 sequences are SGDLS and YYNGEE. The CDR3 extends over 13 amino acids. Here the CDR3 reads CASSSGGADKAFF. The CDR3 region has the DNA TGTGCCAGCAGCTCAGGGGGGGCAGACAAAGCTTTCTTT.

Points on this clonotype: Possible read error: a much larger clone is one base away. The CDR3 reads CVSSHHLKGGTEAFF. The CDR3 region has the DNA TGTGTCAGCAGCCACCACCTAAAAGGGGGCACTGAAGCTTTCTTT. The chain uses TRBV3-1 and TRBJ1-1; a possible D gene is TRBD1 (6 bases). CDR3 length: 15 amino acids. Germline V gene lookup returns CDR1 LGHDT and CDR2 YNNKEL (reference sequence).

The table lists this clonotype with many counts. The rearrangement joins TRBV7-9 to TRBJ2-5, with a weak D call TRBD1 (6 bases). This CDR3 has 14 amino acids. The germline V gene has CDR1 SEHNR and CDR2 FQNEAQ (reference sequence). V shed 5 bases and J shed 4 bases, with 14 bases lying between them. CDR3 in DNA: TGTGCCAGCAGCCACTGGGGGCCCCGAGAGACCCAGTACTTC. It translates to CASSHWGPRETQYF.

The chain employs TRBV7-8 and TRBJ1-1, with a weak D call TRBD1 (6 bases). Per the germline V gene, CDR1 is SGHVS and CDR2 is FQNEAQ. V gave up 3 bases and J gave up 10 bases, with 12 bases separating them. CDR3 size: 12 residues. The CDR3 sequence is CASSFNRASAFF. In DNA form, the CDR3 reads TGTGCCAGCAGCTTTAACAGGGCCTCAGCTTTCTTT.

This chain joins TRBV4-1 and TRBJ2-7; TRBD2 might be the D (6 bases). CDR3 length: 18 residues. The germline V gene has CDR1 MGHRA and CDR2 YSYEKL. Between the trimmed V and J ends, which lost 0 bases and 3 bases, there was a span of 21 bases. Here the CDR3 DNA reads TGCGCCAGCAGCCAAGATCCATTGGGTAGCGGTGGGGGCTACGAGCAGTACTTC. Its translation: CASSQDPLGSGGGYEQYF.

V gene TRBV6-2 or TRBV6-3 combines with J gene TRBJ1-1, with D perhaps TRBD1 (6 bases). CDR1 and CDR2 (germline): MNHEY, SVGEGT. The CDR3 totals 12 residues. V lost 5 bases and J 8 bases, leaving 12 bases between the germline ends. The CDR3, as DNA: TGTGCCAGCAGTCCCGGGGGGCTAGAAGCTTTCTTT. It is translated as CASSPGGLEAFF.

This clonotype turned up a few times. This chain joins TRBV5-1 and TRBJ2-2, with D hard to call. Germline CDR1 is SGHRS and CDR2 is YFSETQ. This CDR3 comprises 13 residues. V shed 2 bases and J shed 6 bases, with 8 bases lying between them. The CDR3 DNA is TGCGCCAGCAGCTTACCAGATGCCGGGGAGCTGTTTTTT. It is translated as CASSLPDAGELFF. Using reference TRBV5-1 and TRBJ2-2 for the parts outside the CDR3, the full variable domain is KAGVTQTPRYLIKTRGQQVTLSCSPISGHRSVSWYQQTPGQGLQFLFEYFSETQRNKGNFPGRFSGRQFSNSRSEMNVSTLELGDSALYLCASSLPDAGELFFGEGSRLTVL.

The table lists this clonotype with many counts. The CDR3 sequence is CASSGAGEETQYF. CDR3 coding DNA: TGTGCCAGCAGTGGGGCAGGGGAAGAGACCCAGTACTTC. The V gene is TRBV2, the J gene TRBJ2-5, with D possibly TRBD1 on 6 matching bases. V lost 4 bases to trimming and J lost 3 bases, with 9 bases between them. The CDR3 covers 13 residues. Germline V CDR1 and CDR2: SNHLY, FYNNEI.

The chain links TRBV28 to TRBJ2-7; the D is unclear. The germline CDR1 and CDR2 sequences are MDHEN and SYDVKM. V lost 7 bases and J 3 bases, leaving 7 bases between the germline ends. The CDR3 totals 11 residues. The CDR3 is CASTHDYEQYF. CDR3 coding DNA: TGTGCCAGCACACACGACTACGAGCAGTACTTC.

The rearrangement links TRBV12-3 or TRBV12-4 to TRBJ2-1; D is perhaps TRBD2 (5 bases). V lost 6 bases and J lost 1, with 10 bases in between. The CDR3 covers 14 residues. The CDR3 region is CASRSRTSYNEQFF. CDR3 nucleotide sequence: TGTGCCAGCAGATCCAGGACTTCCTACAATGAGCAGTTCTTC.

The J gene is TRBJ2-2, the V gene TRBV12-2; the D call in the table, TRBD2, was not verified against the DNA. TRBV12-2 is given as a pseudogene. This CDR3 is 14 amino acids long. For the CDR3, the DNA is TGTGCAAGTCGCTTAGTTACTCCCCCCGGGGAGCTGTTTTTT. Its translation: CASRLVTPPGELFF.

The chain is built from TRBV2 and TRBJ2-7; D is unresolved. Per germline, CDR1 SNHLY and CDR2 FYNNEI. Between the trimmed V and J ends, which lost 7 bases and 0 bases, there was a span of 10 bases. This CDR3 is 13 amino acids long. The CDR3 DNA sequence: TGTGCCAGCACGGTTACTCCCTCCTACGAGCAGTACTTC. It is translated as CASTVTPSYEQYF.

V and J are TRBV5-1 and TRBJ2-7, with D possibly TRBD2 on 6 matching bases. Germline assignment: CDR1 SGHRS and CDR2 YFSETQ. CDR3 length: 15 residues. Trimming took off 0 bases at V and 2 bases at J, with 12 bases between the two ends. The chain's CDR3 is CASSLVGGAAYEQYF. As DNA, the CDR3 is TGCGCCAGCAGCTTGGTTGGAGGGGCCGCCTACGAGCAGTACTTC.

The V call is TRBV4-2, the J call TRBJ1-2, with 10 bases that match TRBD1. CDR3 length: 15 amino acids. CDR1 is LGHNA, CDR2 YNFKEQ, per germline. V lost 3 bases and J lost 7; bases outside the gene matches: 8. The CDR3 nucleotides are TGTGCCAGCAGCCAGGGTCTGACAGGGGGCAGTGGCTACACCTTC. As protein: CASSQGLTGGSGYTF.

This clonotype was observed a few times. The CDR3: CASSLGAGLGGEQYF. In DNA, the CDR3 is TGTGCCAGCAGCTTAGGAGCGGGACTAGGGGGCGAGCAGTACTTC. The chain uses TRBV7-2 and TRBJ2-7; 8 bases fit TRBD2. This CDR3 has 15 amino acids. Germline assignment: CDR1 SGHTA and CDR2 FQGNSA. Losses at the gene ends were 1 base for V and 6 bases for J; bases not matched to a gene: 8.